Sequencing of this T cell receptor (beta chain) was carried out in a study of T cells in Graves' hyperthyroidism and ophthalmopathy. Study-level background: Blood from the periphery was taken at initial diagnosis, before any treatment. Study-level findings and limits: Researchers report that a 13 V-J model separated ophthalmopathy from stable hyperthyroidism.

The TCR beta CDR3 regions underwent amplification using RNA transcripts as the source. Researchers ran a first-round RT-PCR on the TCR CDR3 using the HTBI primer set. TCRdb ran MiXCR on the multiplex PCR reads and lists one entry per CDR3 protein. The sample has approximately 740,000 distinct CDR3 sequences, roughly 15% seen once. The CDR3 loop spans 14 amino acids. V shed 1 base and J shed 9 bases, with 13 bases lying between them. Germline V CDR1 and CDR2: MGHRA, YSYEKL. This clonotype showed up just a few times. Its antigen remains unidentified. Newly diagnosed patients aged 18 to 65 had hyperthyroidism of under 2 months' duration. Clinical symptoms, serum thyroxine and TRAb, thyroid ultrasound and orbital computed tomography together formed the diagnostic basis.

The sequenced sample was blood. The sequence came from a young woman with Graves' hyperthyroidism. The V and J genes are TRBV4-1 and TRBJ1-5; possibly TRBD1 for D (5 bases). DNA of the CDR3: TGCGCCAGCAGCCAAGGCCGAGACGGGGCGCCCCAGCATTTT. Encoded protein: CASSQGRDGAPQHF.